Each of the 31 T cell receptor beta chains below was sequenced from the same sample in a study of cytomegalovirus exposure and HLA in healthy donors. The primer mix had 60 Vbeta and 13 Jbeta primers. Profiling relied on immunoSEQ multiplex PCR, and the TCRdb table lists in-frame clones only, not all of them. Here the sample spans 150,000 to 200,000 clones, roughly 70% being singletons. Sequencing was performed on PBMCs. The receptors were gathered from a girl aged 5 to 17 in good health and CMV-seronegative.

The rearrangement uses TRBV5-8 and TRBJ2-7; tentatively, D is TRBD2 (6 bases). This CDR3 comprises 14 residues. The germline V gene encodes CDR1 SGHTS and CDR2 YDEGEE. Trimming took off 3 bases at V and 0 bases at J, with 10 bases between the two ends. CDR3 sequence reads: CASSSYGGSYEQYF. As DNA, the CDR3 is TGTGCCAGCAGCTCGTACGGGGGCTCCTACGAGCAGTACTTC.

The V gene is TRBV18, the J gene TRBJ2-2; TRBD1 aligns across 8 bases. The CDR3 loop spans 15 amino acids. V shed 0 bases and J 7 bases; nucleotides not matched to a gene: 4. Germline V lookup: CDR1 KGHSH, CDR2 LQKENI. The CDR3 nucleotides read TGTGCCAGCTCACCACCGCAACAGGGGGTCGGGGAGCTGTTTTTT. Encoded protein: CASSPPQQGVGELFF.

This clone was observed a handful of times. This rearrangement joins TRBV7-6 to TRBJ1-1; 7 nucleotides match TRBD1. CDR1 and CDR2 from the germline V gene are SGHVS and FNYEAQ. This CDR3 contains 14 residues. V gave up 1 base and J gave up 2 bases; unmatched junction bases: 1. CDR3 sequence reads: CASSLDRGNTEAFF. The CDR3 coding sequence is TGTGCCAGCAGCTTAGACAGGGGAAACACTGAAGCTTTCTTT.

This clone was seen a few times. V usage is TRBV6-5 and J usage is TRBJ1-4; the D is unclear. CDR1 is MNHEY, CDR2 SVGAGI, per germline. This CDR3 has 14 amino acids. Trimming pared 2 bases from V and 4 bases from J, leaving 8 bases between. The CDR3 DNA reads as TGTGCCAGCAGTTACACTCTGAGTAATGAAAAACTGTTTTTT. Protein sequence: CASSYTLSNEKLFF.

The J gene is TRBJ1-6, the V gene TRBV15, with D perhaps matching TRBD1 (6 bases). Between the trimmed V and J ends, which lost 1 base and 7 bases, there was a span of 17 bases. In germline, CDR1 is LNHNV, CDR2 YYDKDF (reference sequence). The CDR3 consists of 17 residues. Written as DNA, the CDR3 is TGTGCCACCAGCAGAGGTCGGTCCGGACAGCGAAATTCACCCCTCCACTTT. It encodes CATSRGRSGQRNSPLHF.

V is TRBV28 and J is TRBJ1-4; D unresolved. The CDR3 is 11 residues long. Trimming pared 6 bases from V and 5 bases from J, leaving 4 bases between. Germline-derived CDR1 and CDR2 are MDHEN and SYDVKM. The CDR3 region has the DNA TGTGCCAGCAGGGAGAATGAAAAACTGTTTTTT. Translation: CASRENEKLFF.

The genes are TRBV6-5 and TRBJ2-5; tentative D call: TRBD2 (5 bases). CDR1 and CDR2 (germline): MNHEY, SVGAGI. The V and J ends lost 1 base and 5 bases respectively, with 14 bases between them. The CDR3 runs 15 residues. CDR3: CASSYLAGSGETQYF. For the CDR3, the DNA is TGTGCCAGCAGTTACTTGGCAGGATCGGGGGAGACCCAGTACTTC.

The chain links TRBV27 to TRBJ1-3; weak D call: TRBD1 (6 bases). The CDR3 is made up of 15 amino acids. The V gene lost 4 bases and the J gene lost 4 bases, with 14 bases spanning the gap. CDR1 MNHEY and CDR2 SMNVEV come from the germline V gene (reference sequence). Written as DNA, the CDR3 is TGTGCCAGCAGTTCCGAAGGGGGTCGGGGAAACACCATATATTTT. Encoded protein: CASSSEGGRGNTIYF.

The chain employs TRBV11-3 and TRBJ1-1; 8 nucleotides match TRBD1. Germline lookup yields CDR1 SGHNT and CDR2 YENEEA. This CDR3 is built from 13 residues. Germline trimming cut 3 bases from V and 6 bases from J; bases unmatched to any gene: 3. The CDR3 sequence: CASSLGTGSEAFF. CDR3 in DNA: TGTGCCAGCAGCTTGGGGACAGGCTCTGAAGCTTTCTTT.

The gene calls are TRBV6-6 and TRBJ2-2, with a possible D match to TRBD2 (6 bases). CDR1 and CDR2 (germline): MNHNY, SVGAGI (reference sequence). The germline V and J ends were trimmed by 10 bases and 6 bases, with 12 bases remaining between them. This CDR3 spans 12 amino acids. CDR3 amino acids: CATSREAGELFF. CDR3 DNA: TGTGCCACTTCGAGGGAGGCCGGGGAGCTGTTTTTT.

J is TRBJ1-3 and V is TRBV27; D gene ambiguous. Deletions cut 3 bases from V and 2 bases from J, with 11 bases between. Looked up from germline, CDR1 is MNHEY and CDR2 is SMNVEV (reference sequence). The CDR3 extends over 15 amino acids. The CDR3: CASSFSPDTGNTIYF. The DNA for the CDR3 is TGTGCCAGCAGTTTTTCCCCAGATACTGGAAACACCATATATTTT.

The V and J genes are TRBV5-4 and TRBJ2-7, with a tentative D call TRBD2 (7 bases). Germline V gives CDR1 SGHNT, CDR2 YYREEE (reference sequence). This CDR3 has 16 residues. V lost 4 bases to trimming and J lost 4 bases, with 21 bases between them. CDR3 sequence (DNA): TGTGCCAGCAGCATGACCGGGCGGGGGCCGGGGTACGAGCAGTACTTC. Its translation is CASSMTGRGPGYEQYF.

This chain uses TRBV12-5 with TRBJ1-5; D not resolved. The CDR3 contains 16 residues. V dropped 5 bases and J dropped 1 base, with 15 bases sitting between them. CDR1 and CDR2 (germline): LGHNT, FRNRAP. The CDR3 coding sequence is TGTGCTAGTGGTGCCCGGGGTCGAGGGAGCAATCAGCCCCAGCATTTT. Protein sequence: CASGARGRGSNQPQHF.

About this clone itself: The junction shows a germline mismatch at one end, possibly a read error. This chain connects TRBV30 to TRBJ1-6; 7 nucleotides line up with TRBD1. The CDR3 is made up of 10 amino acids. Per germline, CDR1 GTSNPN and CDR2 SVGIG (reference sequence). The CDR3, as DNA: TGTGCCTGGAGTGGGACAGGCCTCCGTTTT. Protein product: CAWSGTGLRF.

The V call is TRBV15, the J call TRBJ1-1; 7 nucleotides match TRBD1. Germline V gene lookup returns CDR1 LNHNV and CDR2 YYDKDF (reference sequence). This CDR3 spans 16 amino acids. The trim removed 3 bases at V and 5 bases at J, leaving 12 bases unmatched. The CDR3 region is CATSSHRGRAVTEAFF. In nucleotides, the CDR3 is TGTGCCACCAGCAGTCACAGGGGAAGAGCGGTAACTGAAGCTTTCTTT.

As for this clone: Different DNA sequences within this sample yield the same CDR3. V is TRBV10-1 and J is TRBJ2-2; 7 bases fit TRBD1. This CDR3 spans 15 amino acids. After removal of 5 bases from V and 3 bases from J, the junction contained 6 bases not matched to a gene. CDR1 is WNHNN and CDR2 is SYGVQD in the germline V gene (reference sequence). DNA of the CDR3: TGCGCCAGCAGTCCGGGACAGACCCACACCGGGGAGCTGTTTTTT. Protein sequence: CASSPGQTHTGELFF.

J is TRBJ2-1 and V is TRBV9; D is possibly TRBD2 (5 bases). The CDR3 has 15 residues. CDR1 and CDR2 (germline): SGDLS, YYNGEE. Trimming pared 0 bases from V and 4 bases from J, leaving 11 bases between. The CDR3 protein is CASSVGGIRYNEQFF. CDR3 bases: TGTGCCAGCAGCGTAGGAGGGATACGTTACAATGAGCAGTTCTTC. The variable domain in full, completed from reference TRBV9 and TRBJ2-1, reads DSGVTQTPKHLITATGQRVTLRCSPRSGDLSVYWYQQSLDQGLQFLIQYYNGEERAKGNILERFSAQQFPDLHSELNLSSLELGDSALYFCASSVGGIRYNEQFFGPGTRLTVL.

The rearrangement uses TRBV27 and TRBJ2-7; 10 nucleotides line up with TRBD2. V shed 9 bases and J 5 bases; nucleotides not matched to a gene: 13. The CDR3 loop spans 15 amino acids. Germline V gives CDR1 MNHEY, CDR2 SMNVEV (reference sequence). As DNA, the CDR3 is TGTGCCAGTACTTCCCCCACTAGCGGGGTCCACGAGCAGTACTTC. Translating gives CASTSPTSGVHEQYF.

This chain joins TRBV27 and TRBJ1-2; no reliable D call. CDR1 MNHEY and CDR2 SMNVEV come from the germline V gene (reference sequence). The CDR3 loop spans 15 amino acids. The V end lost 8 bases, the J end lost 7 bases, and 23 bases lay between the germline ends. CDR3 sequence: CASYEGGQTSPGYTF. The CDR3, as DNA: TGTGCCAGCTACGAAGGAGGGCAGACCTCCCCTGGCTACACCTTC.

The V and J genes are TRBV4-1 and TRBJ1-2; TRBD1 matches 7 bases. Germline V lookup: CDR1 MGHRA, CDR2 YSYEKL. The V gene end was trimmed by 4 bases and the J gene end by 8 bases; junction bases not matched to a gene: 10. The CDR3 covers 14 residues. CDR3 in DNA: TGCGCCAGCAGCCTCCGACAGGGATCGGGGGGCTACACCTTC. Protein sequence: CASSLRQGSGGYTF.

This clone was seen a few times. This chain connects TRBV9 to TRBJ2-6, with D perhaps TRBD1 (6 bases). Germline V gene data show CDR1 as SGDLS and CDR2 as YYNGEE. Trimming stripped 3 bases from V and 0 bases from J, with 7 bases between. This CDR3 spans 15 amino acids. CDR3 in amino acids: CASSETGSGANVLTF. The DNA of the CDR3 is TGTGCCAGCAGCGAGACAGGCTCTGGGGCCAACGTCCTGACTTTC.

This clone was recorded a few times. The chain is built from TRBV5-6 and TRBJ1-5, with 7 bases lining up with TRBD1. CDR1 and CDR2 from the germline V gene are SGHDT and YYEEEE. The V gene end was trimmed by 2 bases and the J gene end by 3 bases; junction bases not matched to a gene: 5. The CDR3 runs 15 residues. As DNA, the CDR3 is TGTGCCAGCAGCTTTGGGACAGAGTACAATCAGCCCCAGCATTTT. The encoded protein is CASSFGTEYNQPQHF.

The chain links TRBV5-1 to TRBJ1-6, with TRBD1 identical over 7 bases. V shed 0 bases, J shed 4 bases, and the junction held 4 bases outside the gene matches. The CDR3 contains 16 residues. CDR1 is SGHRS, CDR2 YFSETQ, per germline. This CDR3 reads CASSLGGGLYNSPLHF. Here the CDR3 DNA reads TGCGCCAGCAGCTTGGGAGGGGGCTTATATAATTCACCCCTCCACTTT.

The chain joins TRBV5-1 to TRBJ2-2, with 10 nucleotides matching TRBD1. J gave up 6 bases and V 4 bases, and 15 bases lay outside the gene matches. CDR1 and CDR2 from the germline V gene are SGHRS and YFSETQ. The CDR3 loop spans 18 amino acids. This CDR3 is CASSPPGTGASRAGELFF. The CDR3 DNA is TGCGCCAGCAGCCCACCCGGGACAGGGGCCTCGAGGGCCGGGGAGCTGTTTTTT.

V gene TRBV9 combines with J gene TRBJ1-6; D may be TRBD1 (5 bases). From germline, CDR1 is SGDLS and CDR2 YYNGEE. The CDR3 loop spans 15 amino acids. Trimming cost V 0 bases and J 6 bases, with 10 bases left between them. The CDR3 sequence: CASSVDGATNSPLHF. Written as DNA, the CDR3 is TGTGCCAGCAGCGTAGATGGGGCGACTAATTCACCCCTCCACTTT.

V is TRBV4-2 and J is TRBJ2-1, with 12 bases lining up with TRBD2. Germline V lookup: CDR1 LGHNA, CDR2 YNFKEQ. The CDR3 has 14 residues. Trimming took 4 bases from V and 10 from J; bases not matched to a gene: 5. Written as DNA, the CDR3 is TGTGCCAGCAGCCCCCGACTAGCGGGGGAGGAGCAGTTCTTC. This sequence encodes CASSPRLAGEEQFF.

DNA of the CDR3: TGTGCCAGTAGTACAATGCCGGGACAGAGAAATGAAAAACTGTTTTTT. This sequence encodes CASSTMPGQRNEKLFF. This chain connects TRBV19 to TRBJ1-4; 7 nucleotides line up with TRBD1. The CDR3 contains 16 residues. J was trimmed by 5 bases and V by 4 bases; bases with no gene match: 10. The germline V gene encodes CDR1 LNHDA and CDR2 SQIVND (reference sequence).

This chain joins TRBV28 and TRBJ1-2, with 8 bases that match TRBD1. From germline, CDR1 is MDHEN and CDR2 SYDVKM. The CDR3 spans 15 residues. J gave up 8 bases and V 4 bases, and 12 bases lay outside the gene matches. CDR3 DNA: TGTGCCAGCAGTTACCGTCAGGACAGGGTCGACGGCTACACCTTC. Protein sequence: CASSYRQDRVDGYTF.

The rearrangement uses TRBV10-1 and TRBJ2-1, with 11 bases fitting TRBD1. The V gene's germline CDR1 is WNHNN and CDR2 SYGVQD (reference sequence). Trimming at V came to 0 bases and at J to 7 bases, leaving 2 bases not matched to a gene. This CDR3 region has 15 residues. CDR3 region: CASSESGTGGNEQFF. The CDR3 region has the DNA TGCGCCAGCAGTGAGTCGGGGACAGGGGGGAATGAGCAGTTCTTC.

The chain uses TRBV5-6 and TRBJ2-1; D remains unclear. The CDR3 has 13 residues. CDR1 and CDR2 (germline): SGHDT, YYEEEE. Trimming removed 0 bases at V and 8 bases at J, with 9 bases between. CDR3 in amino acids: CASSLGPLHEQFF. CDR3 coding DNA: TGTGCCAGCAGCTTGGGGCCCCTCCATGAGCAGTTCTTC. The full variable domain, its missing parts supplied by reference TRBV5-6 and TRBJ2-1, is DAGVTQSPTHLIKTRGQQVTLRCSPKSGHDTVSWYQQALGQGPQFIFQYYEEEERQRGNFPDRFSGHQFPNYSSELNVNALLLGDSALYLCASSLGPLHEQFFGPGTRLTVL.

CDR3 sequence (DNA): TGTGCTAGTGGTTTGGTACTTAGTGGGACAGACACCGGGGAGCTGTTTTTT. This codes for CASGLVLSGTDTGELFF. The chain carries TRBV12-5 and TRBJ2-2; 7 positions agree with TRBD1. V dropped 0 bases and J dropped 3; count of bases not matched to a gene: 7. The V gene's germline CDR1 is LGHNT and CDR2 FRNRAP. This CDR3 comprises 17 residues.